This T cell receptor (beta chain) was recovered during a study of sequential checkpoint blockade in melanoma. This CDR3 has 17 residues. The ends were cut back, 3 bases at V and 4 bases at J, with 16 bases in the middle. Germline CDR1 reads MNHEY; CDR2 reads SMNVEV (reference sequence). Treatment described: randomized to nivolumab then ipilimumab (arm A) or the reverse (arm B). Only in-frame clones appear in the TCRdb table, and some are missing; sequencing was by immunoSEQ multiplex PCR. The sample lists about 21,000 clones; roughly 82% were seen once. The sequence was collected from a human donor with melanoma. This chain uses TRBV27 with TRBJ1-6, with a tentative D call TRBD1 (6 bases). Source: CD8+ T cells sorted from blood (inferred from file names), taken from a patient given nivolumab and ipilimumab in sequence. The CDR3 sequence is CASSLGTGPSYNSPLHF. DNA of the CDR3: TGTGCCAGCAGTTTGGGTACAGGGCCCTCATATAATTCACCCCTCCACTTT.